Listed below are T cell receptor beta chains from one sample, sequenced in a study of OX40 agonist ivuxolimab in advanced cancers. Assay used: immunoSEQ multiplex PCR; TCRdb lists only in-frame clones, some missing. This table holds 55,000 to 65,000 clones, around 85% found once. This specimen was CD4+ or CD8+ T cells sorted from blood, taken in a trial of the OX40 agonist ivuxolimab. These receptors were collected from an adult with an advanced solid tumor such as melanoma, head and neck, liver or kidney cancer. Each CDR3 is given with its conserved first and last residue. A D gene is named only where the DNA matches it firmly. Clone size appears in some rows only: once, few, many, or a class for an expanded clone.

j_gene: TRBJ2-3
abundance: -
v_gene: TRBV19
len: 15
d_gene: -
CDR3nt: TGTGCCAGTAGCAAAAAACGACGGATCACAGATACGCAGTATTTT
CDR3aa: CASSKKRRITDTQYF

j_gene: TRBJ1-5
abundance: few
v_gene: TRBV19
len: 15
d_gene: -
CDR3nt: TGTGCCAGTACGGGGGGGACGGCGAGCAATCAGCCCCAGCATTTT
CDR3aa: CASTGGTASNQPQHF

j_gene: TRBJ1-3
abundance: once
v_gene: TRBV29-1
len: 15
d_gene: -
CDR3nt: TGCAGCGTTGCCCATATAGGGGAAACTGGAAACACCATATATTTT
CDR3aa: CSVAHIGETGNTIYF

j_gene: TRBJ2-7
abundance: once
v_gene: TRBV28
len: 12
d_gene: -
CDR3nt: TGTGCCAGCACCCTGAGGGGTTACGAGCAGTACTTC
CDR3aa: CASTLRGYEQYF

j_gene: TRBJ2-7
abundance: few
v_gene: TRBV9
len: 14
d_gene: TRBD1
CDR3nt: TGTGCCAGCAGCGGAACCGGGACAGGGTATGAGCAGTACTTC
CDR3aa: CASSGTGTGYEQYF

j_gene: TRBJ1-4
abundance: -
v_gene: TRBV5-4
len: 13
d_gene: -
CDR3nt: TGTGCCAGCAGCGTGGTCCTTAATGAAAAACTGTTTTTT
CDR3aa: CASSVVLNEKLFF

j_gene: TRBJ2-7
abundance: -
v_gene: TRBV6-6
len: 13
d_gene: -
CDR3nt: TGTGCCAGCAGTACCGGGATATCCTACGAGCAGTACTTC
CDR3aa: CASSTGISYEQYF

j_gene: TRBJ2-7
abundance: -
v_gene: TRBV29-1
len: 15
d_gene: TRBD1
CDR3nt: TGCAGCGTTACCTCCCGGACAGGGGGCACCTACGAGCAGTACTTC
CDR3aa: CSVTSRTGGTYEQYF

j_gene: TRBJ2-1
abundance: -
v_gene: TRBV27
len: 15
d_gene: -
CDR3nt: TGTGCCAGCAGTTTGGCGCGGGTCCTCTCCAATGAGCAGTTCTTC
CDR3aa: CASSLARVLSNEQFF

j_gene: TRBJ2-7
abundance: -
v_gene: TRBV23-1
len: 14
d_gene: -
CDR3nt: TGCGCCAGCAGTCTGGGTTCTAGGAGTTACGAGCAGTACTTC
CDR3aa: CASSLGSRSYEQYF